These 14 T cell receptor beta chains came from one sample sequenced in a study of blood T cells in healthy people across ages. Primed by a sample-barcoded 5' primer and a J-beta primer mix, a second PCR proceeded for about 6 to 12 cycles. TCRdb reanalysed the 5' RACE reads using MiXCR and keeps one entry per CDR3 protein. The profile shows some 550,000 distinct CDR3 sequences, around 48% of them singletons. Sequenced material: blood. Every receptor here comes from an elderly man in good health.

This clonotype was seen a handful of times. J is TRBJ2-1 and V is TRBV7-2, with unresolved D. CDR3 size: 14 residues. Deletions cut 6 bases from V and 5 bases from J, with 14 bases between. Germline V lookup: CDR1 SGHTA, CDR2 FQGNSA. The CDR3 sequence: CASSPYSTDNEQFF. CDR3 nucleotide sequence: TGTGCCAGCAGTCCATACTCAACGGACAATGAGCAGTTCTTC.

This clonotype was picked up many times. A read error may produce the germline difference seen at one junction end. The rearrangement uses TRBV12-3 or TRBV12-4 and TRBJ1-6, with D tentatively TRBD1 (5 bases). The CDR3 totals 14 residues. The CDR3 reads CASSSGLHNSPLHF. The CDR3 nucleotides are TGTGCCAGCAGTTCGGGACTCCATAACTCACCCCTCCACTTT.

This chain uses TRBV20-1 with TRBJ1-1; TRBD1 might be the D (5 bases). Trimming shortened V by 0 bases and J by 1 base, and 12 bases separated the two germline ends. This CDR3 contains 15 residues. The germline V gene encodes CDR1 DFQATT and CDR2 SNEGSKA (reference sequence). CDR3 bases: TGCAGTGCTAGAGAGAGCCCCGGACAGAACACTGAAGCTTTCTTT. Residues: CSARESPGQNTEAFF.

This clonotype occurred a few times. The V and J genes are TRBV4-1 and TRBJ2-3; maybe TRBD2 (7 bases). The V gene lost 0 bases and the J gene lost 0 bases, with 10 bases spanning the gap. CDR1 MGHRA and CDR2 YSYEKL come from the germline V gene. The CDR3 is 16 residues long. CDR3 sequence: CASSQEAGASTDTQYF. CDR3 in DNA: TGCGCCAGCAGCCAAGAGGCGGGGGCCAGCACAGATACGCAGTATTTT.

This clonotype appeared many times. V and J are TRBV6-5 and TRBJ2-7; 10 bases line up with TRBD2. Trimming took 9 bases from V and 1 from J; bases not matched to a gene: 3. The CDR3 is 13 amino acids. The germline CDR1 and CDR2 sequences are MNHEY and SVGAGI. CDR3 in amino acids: CASSGRLSYEQYF. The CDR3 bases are TGTGCCAGTAGCGGGAGGCTTTCCTACGAGCAGTACTTC.

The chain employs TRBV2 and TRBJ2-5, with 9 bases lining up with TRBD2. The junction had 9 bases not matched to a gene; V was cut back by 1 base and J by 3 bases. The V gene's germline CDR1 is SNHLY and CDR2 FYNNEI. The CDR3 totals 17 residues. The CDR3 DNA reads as TGTGCCAGCAGTGAAGGGGTTATGCGGGGGGGGGAAGAGACCCAGTACTTC. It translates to CASSEGVMRGGEETQYF.

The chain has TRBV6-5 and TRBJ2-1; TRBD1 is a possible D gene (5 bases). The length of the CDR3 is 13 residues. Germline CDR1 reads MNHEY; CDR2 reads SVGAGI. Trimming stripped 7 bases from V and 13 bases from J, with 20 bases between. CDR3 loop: CASTRDRQETQFF. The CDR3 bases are TGTGCCAGCACCCGCGACAGACAAGAGACCCAGTTCTTC.

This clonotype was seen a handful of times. The CDR3 is CASSAAGTSYNEQYF. DNA of the CDR3: TGTGCCAGCAGCGCCGCCGGGACTAGCTACAATGAGCAGTACTTC. This chain joins TRBV9 and TRBJ2-5, with 9 bases that match TRBD2. The CDR3 extends over 15 amino acids. CDR1 SGDLS and CDR2 YYNGEE come from the germline V gene. J was trimmed by 11 bases and V by 3 bases; bases with no gene match: 14. Filled out from reference TRBV9 and TRBJ2-5, the complete variable domain reads DSGVTQTPKHLITATGQRVTLRCSPRSGDLSVYWYQQSLDQGLQFLIQYYNGEERAKGNILERFSAQQFPDLHSELNLSSLELGDSALYFCASSAAGTSYNEQYFGPGTRLLVL.

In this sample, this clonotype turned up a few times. The CDR3 region has the DNA TGCGCCAGCAGCACTGGACAGTCCTACGAGCAGTACTTC. It specifies CASSTGQSYEQYF. The chain links TRBV5-1 to TRBJ2-7; TRBD1 is a possible D gene (6 bases). CDR1 and CDR2 (germline): SGHRS, YFSETQ. CDR3 length equals 13 residues. V was shortened by 4 bases and J by 1 base, with 9 bases between the two germline ends.

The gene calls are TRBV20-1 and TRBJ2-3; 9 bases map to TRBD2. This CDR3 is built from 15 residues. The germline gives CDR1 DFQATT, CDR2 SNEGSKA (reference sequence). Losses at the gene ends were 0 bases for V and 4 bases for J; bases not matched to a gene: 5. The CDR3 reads CSAREGGGAADTQYF. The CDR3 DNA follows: TGCAGTGCTAGAGAGGGCGGGGGGGCCGCAGATACGCAGTATTTT.

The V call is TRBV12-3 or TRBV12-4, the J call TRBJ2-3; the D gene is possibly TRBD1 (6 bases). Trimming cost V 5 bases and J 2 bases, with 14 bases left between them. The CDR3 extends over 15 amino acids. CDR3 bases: TGTGCCAGCAGTCCTCCGGGACACCCCACAGATACGCAGTATTTT. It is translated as CASSPPGHPTDTQYF.

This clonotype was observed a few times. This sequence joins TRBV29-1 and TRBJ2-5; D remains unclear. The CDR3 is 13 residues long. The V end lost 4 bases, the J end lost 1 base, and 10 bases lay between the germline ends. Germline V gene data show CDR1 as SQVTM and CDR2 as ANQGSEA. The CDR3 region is CSVGRGSQETQYF. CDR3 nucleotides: TGCAGCGTTGGGCGAGGATCCCAAGAGACCCAGTACTTC.

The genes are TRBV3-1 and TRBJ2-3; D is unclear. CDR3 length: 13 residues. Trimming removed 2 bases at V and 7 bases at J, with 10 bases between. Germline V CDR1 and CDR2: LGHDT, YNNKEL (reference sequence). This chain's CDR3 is CASSQNGRNTQYF. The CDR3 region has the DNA TGTGCCAGCAGCCAAAACGGACGAAATACGCAGTATTTT.

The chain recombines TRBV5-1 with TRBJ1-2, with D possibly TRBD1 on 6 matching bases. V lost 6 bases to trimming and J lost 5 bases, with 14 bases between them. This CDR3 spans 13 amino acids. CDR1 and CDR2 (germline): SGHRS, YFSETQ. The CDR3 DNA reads TGCGCCAGCACCCGGGACAAGCATTATGGCTACACCTTC. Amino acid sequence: CASTRDKHYGYTF.